These 11 T cell receptor beta chains came from one sample sequenced in a study of graft-versus-host responses after intestinal transplantation. Libraries were prepared by immunoSEQ multiplex PCR; TCRdb keeps only in-frame clonotypes and omits some of them. The data show roughly 53,000 clones, with roughly nine tenths seen just once and approximately 5% held by the top ten. Sequenced here: PBMCs, sampled about 93 weeks after intestinal transplant. The receptors were sampled from a human patient who received an intestinal transplant, so some T cells may come from the graft donor.

The V gene is TRBV15, the J gene TRBJ2-7; no reliable D call. Trimming left V 0 bases short and J 2 bases short, with 11 bases between. From germline, CDR1 is LNHNV and CDR2 YYDKDF (reference sequence). The CDR3 runs 15 residues. The CDR3 protein is CATSRERTETYEQYF. The CDR3 coding sequence is TGTGCCACCAGCAGAGAGCGAACAGAAACCTACGAGCAGTACTTC.

The chain employs TRBV4-1 and TRBJ1-4, with D possibly TRBD1 on 6 matching bases. CDR3 length: 14 residues. V lost 4 bases to trimming and J lost 4 bases, with 10 bases between them. Germline CDR1 MGHRA, CDR2 YSYEKL. The CDR3 bases are TGCGCCAGCAGCCCGACAGGCAATAATGAAAAACTGTTTTTT. This sequence encodes CASSPTGNNEKLFF.

J is TRBJ1-5 and V is TRBV29-1, with D tentatively TRBD1 (6 bases). CDR1 and CDR2 (germline): SQVTM, ANQGSEA. Trimming removed 4 bases from V and 11 bases from J, with 12 bases in between. The CDR3 sequence is 11 residues long. DNA for the CDR3: TGCAGCGTTGGTCTGGGACAAGCCCAGCATTTT. Its translation: CSVGLGQAQHF. Combining the CDR3 with reference TRBV29-1 and TRBJ1-5 gives the whole variable domain SAVISQKPSRDICQRGTSLTIQCQVDSQVTMMFWYRQQPGQSLTLIATANQGSEATYESGFVIDKFPISRPNLTFSTLTVSNMSPEDSSIYLCSVGLGQAQHFGDGTRLSIL.

This rearrangement joins TRBV20-1 to TRBJ2-7; D not certain. CDR1 and CDR2 from the germline V gene are DFQATT and SNEGSKA (reference sequence). V was cut by 4 bases and J by 4 bases, with 8 bases left in between. This CDR3 has 11 amino acids. CDR3 region: CSATDGYEQYF. CDR3 DNA: TGCAGTGCTACGGACGGGTACGAGCAGTACTTC.

V and J are TRBV5-1 and TRBJ1-2; 9 nucleotides align to TRBD1. The CDR3 sequence is 14 residues long. J gave up 8 bases and V 4 bases, and 9 bases lay outside the gene matches. The germline V gene encodes CDR1 SGHRS and CDR2 YFSETQ. CDR3 residues: CASSPGQGQYGYTF. CDR3 in DNA: TGCGCCAGCAGCCCCGGACAGGGGCAATACGGCTACACCTTC. The variable domain in full, with the rest retrieved from reference TRBV5-1 and TRBJ1-2, is KAGVTQTPRYLIKTRGQQVTLSCSPISGHRSVSWYQQTPGQGLQFLFEYFSETQRNKGNFPGRFSGRQFSNSRSEMNVSTLELGDSALYLCASSPGQGQYGYTFGSGTRLTVV.

This clone was detected once. The chain combines TRBV6-1 with TRBJ2-7; D uncertain. CDR3 length: 11 amino acids. Trimming removed 3 bases at V and 4 bases at J, with 4 bases between. Germline loops: CDR1 MNHNS, CDR2 SASEGT. The CDR3 region is CASSDPYEQYF. CDR3 sequence (DNA): TGTGCCAGCAGTGACCCTTACGAGCAGTACTTC.

This clone has just a few counts. The chain joins TRBV6-6 to TRBJ1-5; a possible D gene is TRBD1 (5 bases). Per germline, CDR1 MNHNY and CDR2 SVGAGI (reference sequence). The length of the CDR3 is 9 residues. The CDR3 loop reads CGAGEPQHF. DNA for the CDR3: TGTGGAGCGGGGGAGCCCCAGCATTTT.

This sequence joins TRBV5-8 and TRBJ1-1; no clear D. This CDR3 contains 13 residues. V dropped 0 bases and J dropped 9 bases, with 12 bases sitting between them. Germline V CDR1 and CDR2: SGHTS, YDEGEE. The CDR3 is CASSLAPGRKAFF. The CDR3 DNA reads TGTGCCAGCAGCTTGGCGCCAGGAAGGAAAGCTTTCTTT.

The chain is built from TRBV7-2 and TRBJ2-7; 7 nucleotides align to TRBD2. The CDR3 is 16 residues long. Trimming took 1 base from V and 2 from J; bases not matched to a gene: 8. Germline-derived CDR1 and CDR2 are SGHTA and FQGNSA. The CDR3 nucleotides are TGTGCCAGCAGCTTAGATAGTGTAGCGGGCACCTACGAGCAGTACTTC. It specifies CASSLDSVAGTYEQYF. The full variable domain, its missing parts supplied by reference TRBV7-2 and TRBJ2-7, is GAGVSQSPSNKVTEKGKDVELRCDPISGHTALYWYRQSLGQGLEFLIYFQGNSAPDKSGLPSDRFSAERTGGSVSTLTIQRTQQEDSAVYLCASSLDSVAGTYEQYFGPGTRLTVT.

The chain couples TRBV7-9 to TRBJ2-2; 9 bases are shared with TRBD2. V shed 3 bases, J shed 4 bases, and the junction held 6 bases outside the gene matches. CDR3 length: 16 amino acids. In germline, CDR1 is SEHNR, CDR2 FQNEAQ (reference sequence). This CDR3 reads CASSFTSGGITGELFF. For the CDR3, the DNA is TGTGCCAGCAGCTTTACGAGCGGGGGGATCACCGGGGAGCTGTTTTTT.

The rearrangement joins TRBV11-1 to TRBJ1-1; no reliable D call. Germline loops: CDR1 SGHAT, CDR2 FQDESV (reference sequence). This CDR3 has 13 residues. V was pared by 3 bases and J by 1 base, with 6 bases between. CDR3 DNA: TGTGCCAGCAGCTTGGACTCGAACACTGAAGCTTTCTTT. It yields the protein CASSLDSNTEAFF.